A selection of T cell receptor beta chains follows, all from one sample in a study of regulatory T cells in long-lasting Graves disease. TCRdb recomputed calls from the multiplex PCR reads with MiXCR, one row per CDR3 protein. The sample includes some 330,000 distinct CDR3 sequences, roughly 25% of them seen just once. The specimen was peripheral blood mononuclear cells (PBMCs), collected when the disease was refractory, from a patient treated with antithyroid drugs. The receptor set was obtained from a woman in her thirties or forties with Graves disease. The CDR3 runs from the conserved cysteine through the conserved F or W. The order of the fields is D gene, clone size, J gene, V gene, CDR3 protein, CDR3 DNA. The D gene is left open where the match is weak. Size tells how often a clone was seen (once, few, many) or the class of an expanded clone, and some rows leave it out.

TRBD2	few	TRBJ2-1	TRBV15	CATSRGVAGRLLEQFF	TGTGCCACCAGCAGAGGTGTAGCGGGACGACTATTGGAGCAGTTCTTC
TRBD2	-	TRBJ2-5	TRBV9	CASSVETGGVGETQYF	TGTGCCAGCAGCGTAGAGACGGGAGGCGTCGGAGAGACCCAGTACTTC
-	many	TRBJ2-7	TRBV7-8	CASSPERTRKYF	TGTGCCAGCAGCCCGGAGCGGACAAGGAAGTACTTC
-	once	TRBJ1-5	TRBV30	CAWSEKRTGRWQPQHF	TGTGCCTGGAGTGAAAAGAGGACGGGGCGGTGGCAGCCCCAGCATTTT
-	-	TRBJ2-1	TRBV6-1	CASSPVRSYNEQFF	TGTGCCAGCAGTCCAGTACGCTCCTACAATGAGCAGTTCTTC
-	many	TRBJ1-6	TRBV28	CASCKGRASTSPLHF	TGTGCCAGTTGTAAGGGCCGGGCGTCTACTTCACCCCTCCACTTT
TRBD2	many	TRBJ2-7	TRBV28	CASTPGGSGYEQYF	TGTGCCAGCACCCCTGGCGGGAGTGGCTACGAGCAGTACTTC
-	many	TRBJ2-6	TRBV28	CASSPRASGANVLTF	TGTGCCAGCAGCCCCAGGGCCTCTGGGGCCAACGTCCTGACTTTC
TRBD1	many	TRBJ2-7	TRBV20-1	CSAQGSDRGVTYEQYF	TGCAGTGCCCAAGGGTCCGACAGGGGAGTAACCTACGAGCAGTACTTC
TRBD1	many	TRBJ2-5	TRBV6-1	CASSAGTAQETQYF	TGTGCCAGCAGTGCGGGGACAGCACAAGAGACCCAGTACTTC
-	few	TRBJ1-1	TRBV10-3	CAISEPWGTEAFF	TGTGCCATCAGTGAGCCTTGGGGTACTGAAGCTTTCTTT
TRBD1	-	TRBJ2-7	TRBV3-1	CASSRTGTGYYEQYF	TGTGCCAGCAGCCGAACCGGGACAGGCTACTACGAGCAGTACTTC
-	-	TRBJ1-2	TRBV10-3	CAITQEYSNYGYTF	TGTGCCATCACCCAGGAGTATTCTAACTATGGCTACACCTTC
-	-	TRBJ2-3	TRBV28	CASSVDTDTQYF	TGTGCCAGCAGTGTAGATACAGATACGCAGTATTTT
TRBD1	few	TRBJ2-5	TRBV7-9	CASTGARETQYF	TGTGCCAGTACAGGGGCAAGGGAGACCCAGTACTTC
-	many	TRBJ2-7	TRBV7-2	CASSFRDSSYEQYF	TGTGCCAGCAGCTTTAGGGACTCGTCCTACGAGCAGTACTTC
TRBD2	-	TRBJ2-5	TRBV25-1	CASSEGVGLAGGPLETQYF	TGTGCCAGCAGTGAGGGGGTTGGACTAGCGGGAGGGCCGCTGGAGACCCAGTACTTC
-	-	TRBJ2-2	TRBV7-9	CASSRGEPNTGELFF	TGTGCCAGCAGTAGGGGAGAGCCGAACACCGGGGAGCTGTTTTTT
-	-	TRBJ2-2	TRBV14	CASSPRPPRGGELFF	TGTGCCAGCAGCCCCCGTCCGCCAAGGGGCGGGGAGCTGTTTTTT
TRBD1	-	TRBJ1-1	TRBV5-5	CASSPGQEDEAFF	TGTGCCAGCAGCCCCGGACAGGAAGATGAAGCTTTCTTT
-	-	TRBJ2-3	TRBV12-3/TRBV12-4	CASSLRGGDTQYF	TGTGCCAGCAGCCTCCGAGGCGGAGATACGCAGTATTTT
TRBD2	many	TRBJ2-7	TRBV5-1	CASSLTSEPYEQYF	TGCGCCAGCAGCCTGACTAGCGAACCCTACGAGCAGTACTTC